The rows below give T cell receptor beta chains drawn from one sample of a study of identical twins. TCRdb recomputed calls from the 5' RACE reads with MiXCR, one row per CDR3 protein. The sample lists hundreds of thousands of distinct CDR3 sequences; around 24% were seen once. This sample was shared with a second study, whose subject was T cells expressing NK-cell markers.

The sequencing sample was made of CD4+ T cells sorted from blood. The source is a woman aged 18-29 years in good health. Each CDR3 is given with its conserved first and last residue. A D gene is named only where the DNA matches it firmly. The size entry is marked missing in some rows and otherwise reads once, few, many or a size class.

D gene,clone size,J gene,V gene,CDR3 protein,CDR3 DNA
TRBD1,.,TRBJ2-2,TRBV5-1,CASSSNTGASTGELFF,TGCGCCAGCAGCTCCAATACAGGGGCGAGCACCGGGGAGCTGTTTTTT
.,few,TRBJ2-7,TRBV20-1,CSARPFSGSYEQYF,TGCAGTGCTAGACCCTTTAGTGGATCCTACGAGCAGTACTTC
TRBD1,few,TRBJ2-2,TRBV18,CASSPFGQAGRELFF,TGTGCCAGCTCACCTTTCGGACAGGCCGGGAGGGAGCTGTTTTTT
TRBD2,.,TRBJ2-3,TRBV12-3/TRBV12-4,CASSLSGGYTDTQYF,TGTGCCAGCAGTCTTAGCGGGGGGTACACAGATACGCAGTATTTT
TRBD1,few,TRBJ2-7,TRBV5-1,CASSPDRGEQEQYF,TGCGCCAGCAGCCCGGACAGGGGTGAACAAGAGCAGTACTTC
.,.,TRBJ1-5,TRBV12-3/TRBV12-4,CASSPGSGGSNQPQHF,TGTGCCAGCAGCCCGGGATCCGGCGGTAGCAATCAGCCCCAGCATTTT
.,few,TRBJ2-4,TRBV7-6,CASSLGNSLAKNIQYF,TGTGCCAGCAGCTTGGGCAACAGCTTGGCCAAAAACATTCAGTACTTC
.,once,TRBJ1-4,TRBV3-1,CASSQTATNEKLFF,TGTGCCAGCAGCCAGACTGCCACCAATGAAAAACTGTTTTTT
.,once,TRBJ1-1,TRBV18,CASSSPRMERRDEAFF,TGTGCCAGCTCATCTCCACGTATGGAGCGTCGGGATGAAGCTTTCTTT
.,.,TRBJ2-3,TRBV11-2,CASSGYQGADTQYF,TGTGCCAGCAGCGGTTACCAGGGCGCAGATACGCAGTATTTT
.,.,TRBJ2-7,TRBV11-2,CASSLGNTYYEQYF,TGTGCCAGCAGCTTAGGCAACACCTACTACGAGCAGTACTTC
TRBD1,.,TRBJ1-1,TRBV12-5,CASGGQGNTEAFF,TGTGCTAGTGGCGGACAGGGTAACACTGAAGCTTTCTTT
TRBD1,.,TRBJ2-3,TRBV10-1,CASSHPGQGKDTQYF,TGCGCCAGCAGTCATCCGGGACAGGGGAAAGATACGCAGTATTTT
TRBD1,few,TRBJ1-2,TRBV20-1,CSAMTGVYGYTF,TGCAGTGCAATGACAGGGGTCTATGGCTACACCTTC
TRBD2,.,TRBJ2-5,TRBV5-1,CASSSQPGGGETQYF,TGCGCCAGCAGCTCTCAGCCTGGGGGGGGAGAGACCCAGTACTTC
TRBD2,few,TRBJ2-1,TRBV11-3,CASSQTSAVHEQFF,TGTGCCAGCAGCCAAACTAGCGCCGTCCATGAGCAGTTCTTC
.,few,TRBJ2-7,TRBV5-1,CASSWGLSISSYEQYF,TGCGCCAGCAGCTGGGGACTGTCAATTAGCTCCTACGAGCAGTACTTC
TRBD2,few,TRBJ2-1,TRBV7-6,CASSKMTSGKSSEQFF,TGTGCCAGCAGCAAAATGACTAGCGGGAAGAGTAGTGAGCAGTTCTTC
.,.,TRBJ1-3,TRBV12-3/TRBV12-4,CASSLMGSVDTIYF,TGTGCCAGCAGTTTAATGGGTTCTGTGGACACCATATATTTT
.,once,TRBJ2-2,TRBV15,CATSAARGELFF,TGTGCCACCAGCGCCGCACGCGGGGAGCTGTTTTTT
.,.,TRBJ2-3,TRBV25-1,CASSRNVGYSADTQYF,TGTGCCAGCAGTCGGAATGTTGGGTACAGCGCAGATACGCAGTATTTT
.,.,TRBJ2-1,TRBV20-1,CSAYPGDRDYNEQFF,TGCAGTGCCTATCCGGGAGATAGGGACTACAATGAGCAGTTCTTC
.,.,TRBJ2-7,TRBV12-3/TRBV12-4,CASSFRGFEQYF,TGTGCCAGCAGTTTCCGGGGGTTCGAGCAGTACTTC
.,.,TRBJ2-3,TRBV5-1,CASRNQGGYTQYF,TGCGCCAGCAGAAACCAGGGGGGATATACGCAGTATTTT
.,few,TRBJ2-3,TRBV7-9,CAFKDTQSTDTQYF,TGTGCCTTTAAGGACACCCAGAGCACAGATACGCAGTATTTT
.,few,TRBJ1-2,TRBV5-1,CASRLDPFAGYTF,TGCGCCAGCAGACTAGATCCTTTCGCAGGCTACACCTTC
.,many,TRBJ2-3,TRBV11-3,CASSFRVGTQYF,TGTGCCAGCAGCTTTAGGGTTGGTACGCAGTATTTT
.,.,TRBJ2-1,TRBV5-1,CASSGWTYNEQFF,TGCGCCAGCAGTGGGTGGACCTACAATGAGCAGTTCTTC
TRBD1,few,TRBJ1-2,TRBV6-1,CASSIRPGQGNGYTF,TGTGCCAGCAGCATCCGGCCGGGACAGGGTAATGGCTACACCTTC
.,.,TRBJ1-1,TRBV5-1,CASSEGPNTEAFF,TGCGCCAGCAGCGAAGGGCCGAACACTGAAGCTTTCTTT
TRBD1,.,TRBJ1-4,TRBV7-2,CASSPMTGLFEKLFF,TGTGCCAGCAGCCCGATGACAGGGTTATTCGAAAAACTGTTTTTT
TRBD1,.,TRBJ2-7,TRBV20-1,CSATRTGSSYEQYF,TGCAGTGCTACCCGGACAGGGAGCTCCTACGAGCAGTACTTC
.,.,TRBJ2-1,TRBV5-1,CASSPTLGGLLGNEQFF,TGCGCCAGCAGCCCAACGTTGGGGGGTCTACTCGGCAATGAGCAGTTCTTC
.,few,TRBJ2-6,TRBV20-1,CSARVRSSGANVLTF,TGCAGTGCTAGAGTAAGGAGTTCTGGGGCCAACGTCCTGACTTTC
TRBD2,.,TRBJ2-1,TRBV30,CAWTGFWREVDNEQFF,TGTGCCTGGACCGGCTTCTGGCGGGAGGTTGACAATGAGCAGTTCTTC
.,.,TRBJ1-2,TRBV27,CASRRKAPLNYGYTF,TGTGCCAGCCGAAGAAAGGCTCCCTTAAACTATGGCTACACCTTC
.,.,TRBJ2-5,TRBV12-3/TRBV12-4,CASSSYRVQETQYF,TGTGCCAGCAGTTCCTACAGAGTACAAGAGACCCAGTACTTC
TRBD2,.,TRBJ2-3,TRBV9,CASSVASGRADTQYF,TGTGCCAGCAGCGTTGCTAGCGGTCGCGCAGATACGCAGTATTTT
.,few,TRBJ2-5,TRBV20-1,CSALQDGIGETQYF,TGCAGTGCCCTACAGGACGGGATCGGGGAGACCCAGTACTTC
TRBD2,few,TRBJ2-5,TRBV5-1,CASSLTLAGYQETQYF,TGCGCCAGCAGCTTAACACTAGCGGGGTACCAAGAGACCCAGTACTTC
.,.,TRBJ2-7,TRBV4-3,CASSLEAGFEQYF,TGCGCCAGCAGCCTCGAGGCGGGGTTCGAGCAGTACTTC
TRBD1,.,TRBJ1-5,TRBV20-1,CSARDDRGNQPQHF,TGCAGTGCTAGAGACGACAGGGGCAATCAGCCCCAGCATTTT
TRBD1,.,TRBJ2-5,TRBV29-1,CSVYDRERGETQYF,TGCAGCGTTTATGACAGGGAGAGGGGAGAGACCCAGTACTTC
.,.,TRBJ2-6,TRBV12-3/TRBV12-4,CASSFNRWLLSGANVLTF,TGTGCCAGCAGTTTTAACCGGTGGCTTCTCTCTGGGGCCAACGTCCTGACTTTC
TRBD1,.,TRBJ2-3,TRBV7-2,CASSPLRDRGYTQYF,TGTGCCAGCAGCCCGCTCCGGGACAGGGGCTATACGCAGTATTTT
.,few,TRBJ1-1,TRBV20-1,CSAPSGFRKAFF,TGCAGTGCTCCGTCGGGATTTCGGAAAGCTTTCTTT
.,.,TRBJ2-3,TRBV29-1,CSVEPGSTDTQYF,TGCAGCGTTGAACCAGGAAGCACAGATACGCAGTATTTT
.,.,TRBJ2-3,TRBV5-1,CASSVTGTDTQYF,TGCGCCAGCAGCGTTACTGGAACAGATACGCAGTATTTT
TRBD1,.,TRBJ1-2,TRBV5-5,CASSLGAGTDYGYTF,TGTGCCAGCAGCTTGGGAGCCGGGACAGACTATGGCTACACCTTC
TRBD2,few,TRBJ2-7,TRBV5-1,CASSFPLAGKGEQYF,TGCGCCAGCAGCTTTCCACTAGCGGGTAAAGGCGAGCAGTACTTC
TRBD1,.,TRBJ2-1,TRBV20-1,CSATGTAHNEQFF,TGCAGTGCTACCGGGACAGCCCACAATGAGCAGTTCTTC
.,few,TRBJ2-5,TRBV12-3/TRBV12-4,CASSPLTTLGETQYF,TGTGCCAGCAGTCCCCTGACTACACTCGGGGAGACCCAGTACTTC
.,.,TRBJ2-7,TRBV6-2/TRBV6-3,CASSSHGSSYEQYF,TGTGCCAGCAGTTCCCACGGGAGCTCCTACGAGCAGTACTTC
.,.,TRBJ1-5,TRBV5-6,CASSLRRISSSNQPQHF,TGTGCCAGCAGCTTGCGCCGGATATCGTCTTCCAATCAGCCCCAGCATTTT
TRBD2,few,TRBJ2-7,TRBV3-1,CASSPVGRAGEQYF,TGTGCCAGCAGCCCCGTCGGGAGGGCCGGCGAGCAGTACTTC
TRBD1,.,TRBJ2-7,TRBV7-8,CASSLTGTHEQYF,TGTGCCAGCAGCTTGACAGGGACCCACGAGCAGTACTTC
.,few,TRBJ1-2,TRBV6-1,CASKDPPEGRYGYTF,TGTGCCAGCAAAGACCCCCCTGAGGGACGCTATGGCTACACCTTC
TRBD2,.,TRBJ2-3,TRBV7-8,CASSLREGPTDTQYF,TGTGCCAGCAGCTTACGGGAGGGCCCCACAGATACGCAGTATTTT
.,.,TRBJ1-1,TRBV12-3/TRBV12-4,CASSWGRRNTEAFF,TGTGCCAGCAGTTGGGGACGGCGGAACACTGAAGCTTTCTTT